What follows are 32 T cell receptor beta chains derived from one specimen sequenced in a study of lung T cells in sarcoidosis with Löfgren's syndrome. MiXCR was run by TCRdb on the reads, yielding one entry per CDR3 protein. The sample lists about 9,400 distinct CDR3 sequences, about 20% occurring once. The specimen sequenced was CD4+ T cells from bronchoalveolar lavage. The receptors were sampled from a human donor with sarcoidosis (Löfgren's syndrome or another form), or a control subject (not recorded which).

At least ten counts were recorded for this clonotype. CDR3 nucleotide sequence: TGTGCCAGCAGCGATCCGGGACAGGGAGCTGGAAACACCATATATTTT. Amino acids: CASSDPGQGAGNTIYF. The J gene is TRBJ1-3, the V gene TRBV12-3 or TRBV12-4, with 9 bases fitting TRBD1. The CDR3 contains 16 residues. Trimming took 6 bases from V and 2 from J; bases not matched to a gene: 8.

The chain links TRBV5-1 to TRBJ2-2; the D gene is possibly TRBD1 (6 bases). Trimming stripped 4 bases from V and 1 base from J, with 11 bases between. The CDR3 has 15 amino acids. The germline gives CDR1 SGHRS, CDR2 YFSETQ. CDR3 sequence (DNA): TGCGCCAGCAGCCAAACACAGGGGAACACCGGGGAGCTGTTTTTT. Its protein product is CASSQTQGNTGELFF.

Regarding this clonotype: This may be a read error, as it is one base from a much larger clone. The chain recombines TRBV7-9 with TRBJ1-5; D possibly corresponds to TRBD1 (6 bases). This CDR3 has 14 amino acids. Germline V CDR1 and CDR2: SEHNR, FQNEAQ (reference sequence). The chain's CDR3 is CASSLGTVNQPKHF. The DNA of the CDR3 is TGTGCCAGCAGCTTAGGGACAGTCAATCAGCCCAAGCATTTT.

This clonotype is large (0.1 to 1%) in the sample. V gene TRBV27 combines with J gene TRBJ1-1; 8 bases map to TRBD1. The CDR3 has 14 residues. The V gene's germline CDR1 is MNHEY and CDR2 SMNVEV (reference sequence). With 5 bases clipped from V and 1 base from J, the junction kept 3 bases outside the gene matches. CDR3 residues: CASSKGQGNTEAFF. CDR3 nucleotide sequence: TGTGCCAGCAGTAAAGGACAGGGGAACACTGAAGCTTTCTTT.

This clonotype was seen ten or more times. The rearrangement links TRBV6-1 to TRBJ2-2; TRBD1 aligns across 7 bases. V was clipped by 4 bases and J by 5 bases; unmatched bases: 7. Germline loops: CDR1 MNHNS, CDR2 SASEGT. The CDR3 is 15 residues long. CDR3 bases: TGTGCCAGCAGTGTTGACAGGGCCGGGACCGGGGAGCTGTTTTTT. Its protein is CASSVDRAGTGELFF.

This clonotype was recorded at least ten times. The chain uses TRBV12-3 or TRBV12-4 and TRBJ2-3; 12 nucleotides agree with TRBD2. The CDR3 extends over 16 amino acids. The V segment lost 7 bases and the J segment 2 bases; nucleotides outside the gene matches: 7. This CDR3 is CASTEGTSGLTDTQYF. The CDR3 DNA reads TGTGCCAGCACCGAGGGGACTAGCGGGCTCACAGATACGCAGTATTTT.

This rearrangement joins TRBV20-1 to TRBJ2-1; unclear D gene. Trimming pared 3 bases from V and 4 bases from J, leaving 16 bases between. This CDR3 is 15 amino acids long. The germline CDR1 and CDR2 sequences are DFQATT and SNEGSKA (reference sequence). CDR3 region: CSARYGEDFYNEQFF. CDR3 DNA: TGCAGTGCTAGGTATGGTGAGGATTTTTACAATGAGCAGTTCTTC.

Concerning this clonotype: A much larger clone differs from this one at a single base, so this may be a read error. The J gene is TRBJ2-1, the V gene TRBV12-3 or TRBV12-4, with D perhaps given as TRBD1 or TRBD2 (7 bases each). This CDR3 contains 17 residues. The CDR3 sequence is CASSPRRSSGTAGERFF. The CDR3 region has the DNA TGTGCCAGCAGTCCCCGACGGTCCAGCGGGACAGCTGGGGAGCGGTTCTTC.

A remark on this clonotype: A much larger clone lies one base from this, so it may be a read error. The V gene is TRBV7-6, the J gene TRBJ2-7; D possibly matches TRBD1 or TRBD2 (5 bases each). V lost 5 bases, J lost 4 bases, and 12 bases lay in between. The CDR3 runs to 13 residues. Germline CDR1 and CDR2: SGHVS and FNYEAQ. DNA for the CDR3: TGTGCCAGCAGCCGGGACGGCGGATACGAGCAGTACTTC. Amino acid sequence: CASSRDGGYEQYF.

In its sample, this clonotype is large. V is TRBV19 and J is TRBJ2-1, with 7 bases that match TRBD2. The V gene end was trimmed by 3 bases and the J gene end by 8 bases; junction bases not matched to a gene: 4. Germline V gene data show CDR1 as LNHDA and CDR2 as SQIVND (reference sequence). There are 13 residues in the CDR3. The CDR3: CASSIGGVYEQFF. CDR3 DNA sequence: TGTGCCAGTAGTATTGGGGGGGTATATGAGCAGTTCTTC.

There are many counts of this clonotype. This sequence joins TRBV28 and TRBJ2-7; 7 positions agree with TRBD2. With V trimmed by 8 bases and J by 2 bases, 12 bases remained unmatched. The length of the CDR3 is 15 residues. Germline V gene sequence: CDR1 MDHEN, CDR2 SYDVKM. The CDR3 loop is CASGLSGIGAYEQYF. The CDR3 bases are TGTGCCAGCGGGCTCAGCGGGATTGGGGCCTACGAGCAGTACTTC.

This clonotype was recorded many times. Here the CDR3 reads CASRTSGGNEQFF. CDR3 DNA: TGTGCCAGCAGGACTAGCGGGGGGAATGAGCAGTTCTTC. The chain carries TRBV6-2 or TRBV6-3 and TRBJ2-1; 13 bases are a match to TRBD2. Trimming cost V 6 bases and J 7 bases; bases outside gene matches: 0. Germline CDR1 is MNHEY and CDR2 is SVGEGT. This CDR3 has 13 residues.

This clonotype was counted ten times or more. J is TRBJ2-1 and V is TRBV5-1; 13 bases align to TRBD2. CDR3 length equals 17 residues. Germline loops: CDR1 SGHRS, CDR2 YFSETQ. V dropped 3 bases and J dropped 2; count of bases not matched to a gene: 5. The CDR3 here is CASSWAGTSGAYNEQFF. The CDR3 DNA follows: TGCGCCAGCAGCTGGGCCGGGACTAGCGGGGCCTACAATGAGCAGTTCTTC. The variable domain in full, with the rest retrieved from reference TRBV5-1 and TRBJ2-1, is KAGVTQTPRYLIKTRGQQVTLSCSPISGHRSVSWYQQTPGQGLQFLFEYFSETQRNKGNFPGRFSGRQFSNSRSEMNVSTLELGDSALYLCASSWAGTSGAYNEQFFGPGTRLTVL.

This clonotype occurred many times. CDR3 region: CASSLAHPTSPLHF. In DNA form, the CDR3 reads TGTGCCAGCAGCTTAGCCCATCCTACTTCACCCCTCCACTTT. This chain connects TRBV7-9 to TRBJ1-6; D call uncertain. In germline, CDR1 is SEHNR, CDR2 FQNEAQ (reference sequence). V was pared by 0 bases and J by 9 bases, with 9 bases between. The CDR3 is 14 amino acids.

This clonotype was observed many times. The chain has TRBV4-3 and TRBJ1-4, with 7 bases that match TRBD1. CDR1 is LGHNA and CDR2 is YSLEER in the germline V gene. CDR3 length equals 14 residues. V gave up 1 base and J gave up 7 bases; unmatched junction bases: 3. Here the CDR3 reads CASSQGQGVEKLFF. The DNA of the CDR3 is TGCGCCAGCAGCCAAGGCCAGGGGGTTGAAAAACTGTTTTTT.

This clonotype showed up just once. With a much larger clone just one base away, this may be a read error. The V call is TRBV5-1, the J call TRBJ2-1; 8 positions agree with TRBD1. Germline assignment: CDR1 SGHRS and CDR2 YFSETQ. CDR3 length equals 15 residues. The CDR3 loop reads CASGLVGRGLNEQFF. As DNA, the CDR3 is TGCGCCAGCGGCTTGGTTGGCAGGGGGCTCAATGAGCAGTTCTTC.

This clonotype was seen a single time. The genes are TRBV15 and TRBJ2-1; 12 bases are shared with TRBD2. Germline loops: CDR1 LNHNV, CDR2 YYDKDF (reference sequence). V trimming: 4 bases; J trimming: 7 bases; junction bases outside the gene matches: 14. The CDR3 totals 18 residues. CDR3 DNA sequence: TGTGCCACCAGCAAAGAATACCAAGCTAGCGGGAGGGGTAATGAGCAGTTCTTC. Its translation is CATSKEYQASGRGNEQFF.

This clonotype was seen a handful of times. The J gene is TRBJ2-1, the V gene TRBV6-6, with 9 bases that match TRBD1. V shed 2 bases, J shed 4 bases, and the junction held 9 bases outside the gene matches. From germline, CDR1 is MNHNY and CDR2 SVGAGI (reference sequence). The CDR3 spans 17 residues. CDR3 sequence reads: CASSYLGTGSGYNEQFF. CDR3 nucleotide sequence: TGTGCCAGCAGTTACCTCGGGACAGGGTCCGGATACAATGAGCAGTTCTTC.

The CDR3 region is CASSLAAAGQYF. In DNA, the CDR3 is TGTGCCAGCAGCTTGGCCGCAGCTGGGCAGTACTTC. The chain uses TRBV5-6 and TRBJ2-7; no firm D call. The CDR3 is 12 amino acids. Trimming pared 0 bases from V and 9 bases from J, leaving 10 bases between. Per germline, CDR1 SGHDT and CDR2 YYEEEE.

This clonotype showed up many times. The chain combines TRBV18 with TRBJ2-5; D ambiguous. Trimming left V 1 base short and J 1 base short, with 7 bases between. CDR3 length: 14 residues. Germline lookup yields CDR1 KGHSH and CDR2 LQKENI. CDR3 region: CASSPLRSQETQYF. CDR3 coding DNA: TGTGCCAGCTCACCACTGAGGTCCCAAGAGACCCAGTACTTC.

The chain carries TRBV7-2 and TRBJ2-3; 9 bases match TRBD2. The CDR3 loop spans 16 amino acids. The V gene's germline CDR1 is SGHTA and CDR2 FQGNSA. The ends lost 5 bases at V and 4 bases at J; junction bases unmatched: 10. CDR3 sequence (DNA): TGTGCCAGCAGCCTAATAGCGGGGGAGGCGGCAGATACGCAGTATTTT. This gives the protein CASSLIAGEAADTQYF.

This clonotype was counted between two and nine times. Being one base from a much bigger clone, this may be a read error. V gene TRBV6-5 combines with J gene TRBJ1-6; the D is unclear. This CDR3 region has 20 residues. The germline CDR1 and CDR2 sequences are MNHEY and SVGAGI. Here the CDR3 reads CASSNSIVLGNPSYNSPLHF. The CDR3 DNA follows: TGTGCCAGCAGTAACTCGATAGTTTTGGGGAATCCCTCCTATAATTCACCCCTCCACTTT.

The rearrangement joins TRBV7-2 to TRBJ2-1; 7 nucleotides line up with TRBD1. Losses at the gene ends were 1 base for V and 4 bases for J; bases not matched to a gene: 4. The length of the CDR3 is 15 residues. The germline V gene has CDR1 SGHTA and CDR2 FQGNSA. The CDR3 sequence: CASSLVGGLYNEQFF. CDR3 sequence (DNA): TGTGCCAGCAGCTTAGTAGGGGGCCTTTACAATGAGCAGTTCTTC.

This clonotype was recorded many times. CDR3 in amino acids: CSAQPGQINEKLFF. In DNA form, the CDR3 reads TGCAGTGCCCAACCGGGACAGATTAATGAAAAACTGTTTTTT. The chain joins TRBV20-1 to TRBJ1-4; 7 nucleotides agree with TRBD1. The CDR3 is 14 residues long. The germline CDR1 and CDR2 sequences are DFQATT and SNEGSKA (reference sequence). The V gene end was trimmed by 6 bases and the J gene end by 4 bases; junction bases not matched to a gene: 8.

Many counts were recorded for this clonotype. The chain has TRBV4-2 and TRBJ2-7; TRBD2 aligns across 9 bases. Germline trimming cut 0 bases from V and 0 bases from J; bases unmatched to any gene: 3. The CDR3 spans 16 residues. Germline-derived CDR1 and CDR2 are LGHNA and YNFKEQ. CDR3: CASSQEALAGSYEQYF. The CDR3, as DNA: TGTGCCAGCAGCCAAGAGGCACTAGCGGGCTCCTACGAGCAGTACTTC.

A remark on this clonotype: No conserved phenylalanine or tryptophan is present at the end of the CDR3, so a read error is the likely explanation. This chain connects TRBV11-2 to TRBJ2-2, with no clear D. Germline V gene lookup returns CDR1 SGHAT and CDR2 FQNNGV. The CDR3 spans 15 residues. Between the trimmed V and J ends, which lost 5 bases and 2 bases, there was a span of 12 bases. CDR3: CASSRADVNTGELFL. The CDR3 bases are TGTGCCAGCAGCCGGGCAGACGTAAACACCGGGGAGCTGTTTCTT.

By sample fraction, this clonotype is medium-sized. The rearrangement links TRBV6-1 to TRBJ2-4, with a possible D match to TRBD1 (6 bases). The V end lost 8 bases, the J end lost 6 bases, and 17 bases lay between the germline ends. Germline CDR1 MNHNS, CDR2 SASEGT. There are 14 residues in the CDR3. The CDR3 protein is CASQLTGSGNIQYF. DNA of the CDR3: TGTGCCAGCCAACTTACAGGGTCGGGAAACATTCAGTACTTC.

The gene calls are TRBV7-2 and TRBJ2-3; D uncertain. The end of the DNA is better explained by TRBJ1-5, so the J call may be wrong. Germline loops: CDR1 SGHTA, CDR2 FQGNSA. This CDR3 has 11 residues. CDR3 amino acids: CASSLVGTQHF. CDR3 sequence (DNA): TGTGCCAGCAGCTTAGTAGGTACGCAGCATTTT.

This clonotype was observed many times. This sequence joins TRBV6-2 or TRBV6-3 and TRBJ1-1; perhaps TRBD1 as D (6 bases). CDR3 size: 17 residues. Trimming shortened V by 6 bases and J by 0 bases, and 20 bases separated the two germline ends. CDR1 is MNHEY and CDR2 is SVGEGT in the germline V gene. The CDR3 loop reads CASSPWGARRMNTEAFF. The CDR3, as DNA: TGTGCCAGCAGCCCTTGGGGGGCGAGGAGGATGAACACTGAAGCTTTCTTT.

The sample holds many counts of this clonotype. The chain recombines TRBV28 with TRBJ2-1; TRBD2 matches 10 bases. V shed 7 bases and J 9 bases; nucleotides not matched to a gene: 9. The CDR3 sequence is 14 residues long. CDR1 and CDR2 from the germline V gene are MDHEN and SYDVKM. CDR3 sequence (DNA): TGTGCCAGCACGGTGAGCGGGAGGGAAATTGAGCAGTTCTTC. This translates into CASTVSGREIEQFF. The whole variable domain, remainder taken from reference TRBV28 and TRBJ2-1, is DVKVTQSSRYLVKRTGEKVFLECVQDMDHENMFWYRQDPGLGLRLIYFSYDVKMKEKGDIPEGYSVSREKKERFSLILESASTNQTSMYLCASTVSGREIEQFFGPGTRLTVL.

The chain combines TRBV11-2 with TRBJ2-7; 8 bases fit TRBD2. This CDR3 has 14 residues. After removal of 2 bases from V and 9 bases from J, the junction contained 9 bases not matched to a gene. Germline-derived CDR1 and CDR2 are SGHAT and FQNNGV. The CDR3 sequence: CASSLLRGGDGQYF. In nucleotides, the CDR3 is TGTGCCAGCAGCTTATTACGGGGGGGAGACGGGCAGTACTTC.

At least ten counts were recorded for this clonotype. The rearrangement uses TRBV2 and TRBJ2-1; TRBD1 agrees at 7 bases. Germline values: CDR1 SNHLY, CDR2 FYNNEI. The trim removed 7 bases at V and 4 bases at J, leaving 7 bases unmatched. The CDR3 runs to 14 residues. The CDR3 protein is CASNPGQRYNEQFF. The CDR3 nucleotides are TGTGCCAGCAATCCGGGACAGAGATACAATGAGCAGTTCTTC. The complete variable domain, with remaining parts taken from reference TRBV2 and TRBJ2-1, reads EPEVTQTPSHQVTQMGQEVILRCVPISNHLYFYWYRQILGQKVEFLVSFYNNEISEKSEIFDDQFSVERPDGSNFTLKIRSTKLEDSAMYFCASNPGQRYNEQFFGPGTRLTVL.